Below, one TCR beta chain is given with its context. Its antigen specificity is not known. No much larger clonotype is one base removed from it; base qualities were not supplied. Spanning cysteine to phenylalanine, the CDR3 consists of 14 amino acids. Solely the CDR3 DNA is kept, with 42 bases framed from the first base. The junction carries 13 bases between V and J, which are trimmed by 5 bases and 2 bases respectively. CDR1 and CDR2, per the germline V gene, are MDHEN and SYDVKM. The record originates from a study of shared clonotypes between healthy human individuals (dated by TCRdb to the early 2020s). With respect to the entire study: The cohort included a few men and two women between 18 and 49 years of age. The study deeply sequenced blood TCR repertoires of about five healthy adults to estimate repertoire size and the extent of clonotype sharing between individuals. For each donor, CD4 naive and CD4 memory were each given three plates, CD8 naive was given two plates, and CD8 memory was given one plate. Per donor, leukapheresis produced somewhere between about 0.94 and 9.5 billion PBMCs. Different laboratories and diverse techniques were used to prepare libraries and sequence TCR repertoires, to increase sequencing depth and limit assay-specific biases.

Using the deep immunoSEQ assay, multiplex PCR amplified TCR CDR3 regions from genomic DNA. Genomic DNA extracted from each cell subset was distributed evenly over all wells of several immunoSEQ 96-well plates, and each plate served as one replicate. For sorted subsets, around 200 ng genomic DNA, equal to 30,000 or so T cell genomes, was loaded into each replicate PCR. The purified libraries were quantified using a Qubit 3.0 fluorometer, sized with a Bioanalyzer 2100, and then quantified again using the KAPA Library Quantification kit. Every immunoSEQ 96-well plate was sequenced on a dedicated single-read 150-cycle Illumina NextSeq 550 flow cell. The paper's data handling went like this. The immunoSEQ output contained only junctional sequences without quality scores, so filtering could not match that applied to full-length reads. To assign V/J genes and CDR3, sequences were annotated against IMGT germline references using PyIR, a Python wrapper for IgBLAST v1.9. Reads with weak V/J assignments (E-value above 1e-6), missing CDR3, stop codons, out-of-frame junctions, or ambiguous translated residues were removed. V3J clonotypes were defined by identical inferred V gene, J gene, and CDR3 amino acid sequence. To compute the percentage overlap between repertoires, the number of shared unique clonotypes was divided by the size of the smaller repertoire. RTK rarefaction, the Chao1 estimator, and Recon v2.1 estimates of unobserved clonotypes were used to assess repertoire richness. Generation probabilities for all TCRbeta clonotypes obtained by the gDNA method from a handful of donors were computed using OLGA. Not all clones reach the TCRdb copy of this immuneACCESS table, which keeps in-frame sequences only. Checked studies attribute under half of the gap to unresolved V genes and leave the rest unexplained. V and J calls and clone size are given by that table; D and trimming were obtained from the DNA. The sample data list 95,000 to 120,000 clones, and around 73% of these were observed just once. The ten top clones hold just under 25% of the sample.

The donors were healthy, HIV-negative adults who had no recently reported acute infections or vaccinations. Every donor was a Caucasian adult living in Nashville, Tennessee, USA. The CD8 memory samples were a combination of magnetically selected CD45RO+ cells and CCR7-negative CD45RA+ effector memory (TemRA) cells. Blood was collected by leukapheresis, and PBMCs were isolated by Ficoll-Histopaque density gradient centrifugation and then cryopreserved in liquid nitrogen vapor phase. Purity and quantity of every magnetically sorted T cell population were checked by analytical flow cytometry. Genomic DNA was isolated from each sorted fraction and quantified by UV absorbance on a Nanodrop 2000c. What the study reported, not specific to this receptor: Naive subsets generally had larger estimated clonotype richness than memory subsets did. Based on pairwise subsampling, the degree of clonotype sharing among donors was expected to be affected by sequencing depth. Higher generation probabilities were observed for clonotypes shared by all four sorted-subset donors than for non-shared clonotypes. Even with the large sequencing depth, rarefaction of the sorted-subset datasets indicated that sequencing was incomplete. Sampling was restricted to blood, and TCR repertoires in tissue are likely to differ from TCR repertoires in blood. Because the study included a small number of donors, the genetic and exposure-history diversity represented was limited. Sharing across a few donors was observed for around 4.8% of naive CD4, 3.5% of naive CD8, 2% to 2.5% of memory CD4, and over 0.3% of memory CD8 clonotypes.

Source material: memory CD8+ T cells sorted from blood. Taken with the paper, the label for cell subset or site translates to: CD45RO+ cells pooled with CCR7-negative TemRA cells. The chain uses TRBV28 and TRBJ2-7; TRBD1 is possibly the D segment (5 matching bases). This clonotype was sampled from a woman aged 25-40 years in good health. The nucleotide sequence is given as TGTGCCAGCAGTCAGACAGTTTTCCCCTACGAGCAGTACTTC. Translation gives CASSQTVFPYEQYF.